A single sample is the source of the 30 T cell receptor beta chains below, sequenced in a study of regulatory T cells in long-lasting Graves disease. The time point is: newly diagnosed GD, antithyroid drugs for less than 3 months. The TCR library was made from RNA extracted from PBMCs. Researchers made TCR beta libraries by using iRepertoire HTBI primers and running Arm-PCR on CDR3 regions. TCRdb re-analysed the multiplex PCR reads in MiXCR, keeping a single row per CDR3 protein. Of hundreds of thousands of distinct CDR3 sequences listed, approximately 16% are singletons. This sample also belongs to another study, concerning T cells in Graves' hyperthyroidism and ophthalmopathy.

The source was peripheral blood mononuclear cells (PBMCs), collected at new diagnosis, from a patient treated with antithyroid drugs. The source is a middle-aged man with Graves disease.

Turning to this clonotype: A clone one base away is much larger, so this may be a read error. This chain connects TRBV6-2 or TRBV6-3 to TRBJ1-1, with TRBD1 as a possible D gene (6 bases). Germline V gene lookup returns CDR1 MNHEY and CDR2 SVGEGT. The CDR3 totals 16 residues. The CDR3 reads CASSEGDILTNTEASF. The CDR3, as DNA: TGCGCCAGCAGTGAGGGGGACATACTTACGAACACTGAAGCTTCCTTT.

Details on this clonotype: A clone one base away is much larger, so this may be a read error. V is TRBV6-2 or TRBV6-3 and J is TRBJ2-5; the D is unclear. Trimming took off 3 bases at V and 11 bases at J, with 13 bases between the two ends. This CDR3 contains 12 residues. Germline CDR1 MNHEY, CDR2 SVGEGT. The CDR3 is CASSYSDNEQYF. The CDR3 DNA sequence: TGTGCCAGCAGTTATTCAGACAATGAGCAGTACTTC.

This clonotype came up a few times. The chain employs TRBV4-2 and TRBJ2-1; TRBD2 agrees at 10 bases. Germline V CDR1 and CDR2: LGHNA, YNFKEQ. The CDR3 extends over 16 amino acids. Trimming cost V 0 bases and J 6 bases; bases outside gene matches: 5. The CDR3 here is CASSQDSSGGFNEQFF. The DNA of the CDR3 is TGTGCCAGCAGCCAAGATTCTAGCGGGGGATTCAATGAGCAGTTCTTC.

This chain links TRBV28 with TRBJ2-7, with D hard to call. This CDR3 has 14 residues. Germline V lookup: CDR1 MDHEN, CDR2 SYDVKM. V gave up 0 bases and J gave up 1 base, with 7 bases separating them. CDR3 region: CASSLWAASYEQYF. CDR3 DNA: TGTGCCAGCAGTTTATGGGCAGCTTCCTACGAGCAGTACTTC.

This clonotype was seen at least ten times. J is TRBJ1-1 and V is TRBV15; 7 positions match TRBD1. V gave up 4 bases and J gave up 0 bases; unmatched junction bases: 5. CDR1 and CDR2 (germline): LNHNV, YYDKDF (reference sequence). CDR3 length: 15 amino acids. The CDR3 sequence is CATSIGDSMNTEAFF. CDR3 DNA sequence: TGTGCCACCAGCATCGGGGACAGCATGAACACTGAAGCTTTCTTT.

In this sample, this clonotype turned up many times. This chain connects TRBV20-1 to TRBJ1-4; D gene uncertain. The CDR3 extends over 13 amino acids. V lost 3 bases and J 3 bases, leaving 8 bases between the germline ends. Germline CDR1 reads DFQATT; CDR2 reads SNEGSKA (reference sequence). The CDR3 coding sequence is TGCAGTGCTAGTGCAGGACCTAATGAAAAACTGTTTTTT. Amino acid sequence: CSASAGPNEKLFF.

The rearrangement joins TRBV5-6 to TRBJ1-2, with no clear D. The CDR3 sequence is 15 residues long. Germline values: CDR1 SGHDT, CDR2 YYEEEE. Trimming took off 1 base at V and 8 bases at J, with 18 bases between the two ends. This chain's CDR3 is CASSLYRPPKDGYTF. The CDR3, as DNA: TGTGCCAGCAGCTTGTATAGACCCCCCAAGGACGGCTACACCTTC.

This clonotype was picked up many times. The chain is built from TRBV11-2 and TRBJ2-1, with 9 bases that match TRBD2. The CDR3 is 14 residues long. Germline CDR1 reads SGHAT; CDR2 reads FQNNGV. V gave up 2 bases and J gave up 8 bases; unmatched junction bases: 4. CDR3 residues: CASSLPAGGDEQFF. CDR3 DNA sequence: TGTGCCAGCAGCTTACCAGCGGGGGGCGATGAGCAGTTCTTC. The complete variable domain, with remaining parts taken from reference TRBV11-2 and TRBJ2-1, reads EAGVAQSPRYKIIEKRQSVAFWCNPISGHATLYWYQQILGQGPKLLIQFQNNGVVDDSQLPKDRFSAERLKGVDSTLKIQPAKLEDSAVYLCASSLPAGGDEQFFGPGTRLTVL.

This clonotype was detected ten times or more. The chain carries TRBV12-3 or TRBV12-4 and TRBJ2-7; 7 bases map to TRBD1. Trimming cost V 3 bases and J 2 bases; bases outside gene matches: 4. The CDR3 consists of 14 residues. CDR3 sequence reads: CASSLTGSPYEQYF. The CDR3 nucleotides are TGTGCCAGCAGTTTGACAGGGTCCCCCTACGAGCAGTACTTC.

This clonotype was seen more than once but under ten times. J is TRBJ1-5 and V is TRBV5-1, with D maybe TRBD1 (6 bases). The length of the CDR3 is 16 residues. Between the trimmed V and J ends, which lost 0 bases and 6 bases, there was a span of 16 bases. Germline CDR1 is SGHRS and CDR2 is YFSETQ. The CDR3: CASSLDWPGAGQPQHF. The CDR3 DNA is TGCGCCAGCAGCTTGGATTGGCCAGGGGCTGGTCAGCCCCAGCATTTT.

This clonotype appeared a few times. The genes are TRBV30 and TRBJ2-2; D unclear. This CDR3 region has 13 residues. Germline lookup yields CDR1 GTSNPN and CDR2 SVGIG (reference sequence). V lost 1 base and J 1 base, leaving 4 bases between the germline ends. CDR3: CAWSAWNTGELFF. The CDR3 nucleotides read TGTGCCTGGAGTGCGTGGAACACCGGGGAGCTGTTTTTT.

Only a few counts were recorded for this clonotype. V gene TRBV5-1 combines with J gene TRBJ2-6; D unclear. The germline V gene has CDR1 SGHRS and CDR2 YFSETQ. V was pared by 8 bases and J by 0 bases, with 9 bases between. This CDR3 has 14 amino acids. The CDR3 DNA reads TGCGCCAGTAGCACAGTCTCTGGGGCCAACGTCCTGACTTTC. Translation gives CASSTVSGANVLTF.

This clonotype was detected many times. As DNA, the CDR3 is TGTGCCACCAGTGATTTAGGTTCGGGCTATGGCAATGAGCAGTTCTTC. Protein product: CATSDLGSGYGNEQFF. The chain is built from TRBV24-1 and TRBJ2-1; D remains ambiguous. The germline V gene encodes CDR1 KGHDR and CDR2 SFDVKD. The CDR3 is 16 residues long. V was cut by 1 base and J by 6 bases, with 15 bases left in between.

The rearrangement joins TRBV4-1 to TRBJ1-4, with TRBD1 matching over 8 bases. This CDR3 has 17 residues. The germline CDR1 and CDR2 sequences are MGHRA and YSYEKL. Trimming removed 1 base from V and 9 bases from J; junction bases left unmatched: 13. The CDR3 DNA sequence: TGCGCCAGCAGCCAAGGGCCAGGGGGCGTTGGAAATCAAAAACTGTTTTTT. Translation: CASSQGPGGVGNQKLFF.

A note on this clonotype: This CDR3 fails to terminate in the conserved phenylalanine or tryptophan, so it likely reflects a read error. This sequence joins TRBV5-1 and TRBJ1-6, with D unclear. Between the trimmed V and J ends, which lost 1 base and 5 bases, there was a span of 7 bases. This CDR3 has 14 residues. Germline CDR1 is SGHRS and CDR2 is YFSETQ. Written as DNA, the CDR3 is TGCGCCAGCAGCTTGTGGCAGGATAATTCACCCCTCCACCTT. It is translated as CASSLWQDNSPLHL.

This rearrangement joins TRBV29-1 to TRBJ2-2, with a tentative D call TRBD2 (7 bases). Trimming removed 4 bases from V and 2 bases from J, with 11 bases in between. CDR1 is SQVTM, CDR2 ANQGSEA, per germline. The CDR3 has 14 amino acids. The CDR3 nucleotides are TGCAGCGTTGGGGGGGGCTTCAACACCGGGGAGCTGTTTTTT. It is translated as CSVGGGFNTGELFF.

This clonotype was counted ten times or more. The rearrangement links TRBV7-2 to TRBJ2-7, with D maybe TRBD2 (5 bases). V was trimmed by 1 base and J by 0 bases, leaving 10 bases between them. CDR3 length equals 15 residues. Per the germline V gene, CDR1 is SGHTA and CDR2 is FQGNSA. Here the CDR3 reads CASSLEPGSSYEQYF. CDR3 nucleotides: TGTGCCAGCAGCTTAGAGCCGGGAAGCTCCTACGAGCAGTACTTC.

Turning to this clonotype: Being one base from a much bigger clone, this may be a read error. This chain connects TRBV12-3 or TRBV12-4 to TRBJ2-5; 7 bases agree with TRBD1. This CDR3 spans 17 amino acids. J was trimmed by 7 bases and V by 5 bases; bases with no gene match: 19. The CDR3 is CASSRTRGGGSGGTQYF. The CDR3 DNA is TGTGCCAGCAGTCGCACTCGAGGGGGCGGCTCCGGAGGGACCCAGTACTTC.

This clonotype was seen a single time. This sequence joins TRBV14 and TRBJ1-6; no definite D call. The CDR3 has 17 amino acids. Trimming removed 5 bases from V and 2 bases from J, with 16 bases in between. Looked up from germline, CDR1 is SGHDN and CDR2 is FVKESK. The CDR3 is CASSGVPGRTYNSPLHF. The CDR3 DNA is TGTGCCAGCAGCGGAGTCCCGGGAAGGACCTATAATTCACCCCTCCACTTT.

With respect to this clonotype: A clone one base away is much larger, so this may be a read error. The V and J genes are TRBV20-1 and TRBJ2-1; 8 bases are a match to TRBD1. Trimming at V came to 6 bases and at J to 10 bases, leaving 11 bases not matched to a gene. Germline V gene sequence: CDR1 DFQATT, CDR2 SNEGSKA (reference sequence). The CDR3 is 13 amino acids. As DNA, the CDR3 is TGCAGTGCCACGGACAGGGAGCCCTACGAGCAGTTCTTC. It yields the protein CSATDREPYEQFF.

This clonotype was counted a few times. The V and J genes are TRBV2 and TRBJ1-5; D remains unclear. The ends were cut back, 1 base at V and 7 bases at J, with 5 bases in the middle. CDR1 SNHLY and CDR2 FYNNEI come from the germline V gene. The CDR3 sequence is 12 residues long. CDR3: CASSEDSQPQHF. The CDR3 region has the DNA TGTGCCAGCAGTGAAGACAGCCAGCCCCAGCATTTT.

This clonotype was detected ten times or more. The gene calls are TRBV29-1 and TRBJ2-1, with 8 bases identical to TRBD1. The trim removed 4 bases at V and 0 bases at J, leaving 5 bases unmatched. This CDR3 has 15 amino acids. The germline CDR1 and CDR2 sequences are SQVTM and ANQGSEA. As DNA, the CDR3 is TGCAGCGTTGTAGGTACAGGGGGCTCCTACAATGAGCAGTTCTTC. It yields the protein CSVVGTGGSYNEQFF.

This clonotype was detected ten times or more. The rearrangement joins TRBV18 to TRBJ1-1; a possible D gene is TRBD1 (5 bases). CDR3 length: 11 residues. V shed 2 bases and J shed 8 bases, with 6 bases lying between them. Germline CDR1 KGHSH, CDR2 LQKENI. CDR3 coding DNA: TGTGCCAGCTCACCATCAGGGGAAGCTTTCTTT. Its protein product is CASSPSGEAFF.

The rearrangement links TRBV7-9 to TRBJ1-1; D not resolved. CDR1 is SEHNR, CDR2 FQNEAQ, per germline (reference sequence). Trimming stripped 3 bases from V and 0 bases from J, with 11 bases between. CDR3 length: 15 residues. CDR3 DNA: TGTGCCAGCAGCTTGGTTCAGGCAATGAACACTGAAGCTTTCTTT. Translating it yields CASSLVQAMNTEAFF.

Ten or more counts support this clonotype. The V and J genes are TRBV29-1 and TRBJ2-3; no definite D call. Germline CDR1 is SQVTM and CDR2 is ANQGSEA. V lost 5 bases, J lost 6 bases, and 12 bases lay in between. This CDR3 has 12 amino acids. The CDR3 DNA sequence: TGCAGCGTTTCTCCGTCCCGGGATACGCAGTATTTT. As protein: CSVSPSRDTQYF.

This clonotype was observed many times. The genes are TRBV18 and TRBJ2-3, with 12 bases lining up with TRBD2. Germline V gene data show CDR1 as KGHSH and CDR2 as LQKENI. The CDR3 is 16 amino acids. The J segment lost 2 bases and the V segment lost 3 bases, leaving 3 bases of the junction unmatched. CDR3 nucleotides: TGTGCCAGCTCACCTTCTAGCGGGGGGGTCACAGATACGCAGTATTTT. It codes for CASSPSSGGVTDTQYF.

The CDR3 region is CASSQYREGYGYTF. CDR3 coding DNA: TGTGCCAGCAGCCAATACAGGGAAGGTTATGGCTACACCTTC. The chain combines TRBV3-1 with TRBJ1-2; D may be TRBD1 (6 bases). The germline gives CDR1 LGHDT, CDR2 YNNKEL (reference sequence). V lost 2 bases and J 5 bases, leaving 12 bases between the germline ends. This CDR3 is built from 14 residues.

The chain couples TRBV29-1 to TRBJ2-2; tentative D call: TRBD2 (6 bases). Germline CDR1 SQVTM, CDR2 ANQGSEA. CDR3 size: 13 residues. The CDR3 DNA follows: TGCAGACTTCCGTTGGGGGGAGCTGGGGAGCTGTTTTTT. Translating it yields CRLPLGGAGELFF.

This clonotype was recorded at least ten times. The chain combines TRBV5-1 with TRBJ2-3; D gene ambiguous. Trimming removed 2 bases from V and 4 bases from J, with 8 bases in between. This CDR3 is 13 amino acids long. Germline-derived CDR1 and CDR2 are SGHRS and YFSETQ. This CDR3 reads CASSFRYADTQYF. The CDR3 DNA sequence: TGCGCCAGCAGCTTCCGGTACGCAGATACGCAGTATTTT.

This clonotype was seen just once. This chain uses TRBV10-3 with TRBJ2-1; 11 bases line up with TRBD2. The J call may be wrong; the DNA end is better matched by TRBJ2-5. This CDR3 spans 15 amino acids. Looked up from germline, CDR1 is ENHRY and CDR2 is SYGVKD. The CDR3 loop is CAISETSGGQETQYF. The CDR3 nucleotides read TGTGCCATCAGTGAAACTAGCGGGGGCCAAGAGACCCAGTACTTC.